One sample yielded the 18 T cell receptor beta chains listed below, sequenced in a study of T cell responses to AZD1222 COVID-19 vaccine. The repertoire was sequenced with immunoSEQ multiplex PCR; TCRdb's copy has only in-frame clones and lacks some. Found here are about 60,000 clones, 65% to 80% of them singletons; the top ten hold 3.5% to 4.5%. Sample: peripheral blood, taken 28 days after the second AZD1222 dose. The receptors were sampled from an adult who received the AZD1222 COVID-19 vaccine.

The chain links TRBV6-5 to TRBJ1-2, with D unresolved. Germline V CDR1 and CDR2: MNHEY, SVGAGI. The CDR3 sequence is 13 residues long. V gave up 2 bases and J gave up 13 bases, with 17 bases separating them. The CDR3 DNA follows: TGTGCCAGCAGTTACCCCGAGAGTGGGGTCGCCACCTTC. Translating gives CASSYPESGVATF.

The sample holds a few counts of this clone. The rearrangement uses TRBV18 and TRBJ2-7, with TRBD1 identical over 7 bases. The CDR3 covers 13 residues. After removal of 4 bases from V and 6 bases from J, the junction contained 6 bases not matched to a gene. Germline V CDR1 and CDR2: KGHSH, LQKENI. In nucleotides, the CDR3 is TGTGCCAGCTCACTTCAAAACAGGGGCGAGCAGTACTTC. Translating gives CASSLQNRGEQYF.

The CDR3 DNA reads TGTGCCAGCAGCTGGAGAGGGGTTGCAACTAATGAAAAACTGTTTTTT. This codes for CASSWRGVATNEKLFF. The chain links TRBV7-2 to TRBJ1-4, with a possible D match to TRBD1 (5 bases). The V end lost 4 bases, the J end lost 0 bases, and 12 bases lay between the germline ends. The CDR3 totals 16 residues. Germline lookup yields CDR1 SGHTA and CDR2 FQGNSA.

The chain couples TRBV11-3 to TRBJ1-6; 8 nucleotides agree with TRBD1. The ends lost 0 bases at V and 8 bases at J; junction bases unmatched: 9. The germline CDR1 and CDR2 sequences are SGHNT and YENEEA. This CDR3 comprises 17 residues. CDR3 residues: CASSLDKTGQDYSPLHF. CDR3 in DNA: TGTGCCAGCAGCTTAGATAAGACGGGACAGGATTATTCACCCCTCCACTTT.

The V gene is TRBV28, the J gene TRBJ1-2; D gene unclear. Germline lookup yields CDR1 MDHEN and CDR2 SYDVKM. V was trimmed by 3 bases and J by 9 bases, leaving 8 bases between them. The CDR3 is 11 amino acids. This CDR3 is CASSLEDSYTF. CDR3 nucleotide sequence: TGTGCCAGCAGTTTGGAGGATAGCTACACCTTC.

V is TRBV10-2 and J is TRBJ1-4, with D maybe TRBD1 (5 bases). Germline assignment: CDR1 WSHSY and CDR2 SAAADI. The V end was cut by 4 bases, the J end by 8 bases, with 14 bases between. The CDR3 has 14 residues. CDR3 DNA: TGCGCCAGCAGTGCTGGGGGGAATAAGGAAAAACTGTTTTTT. Translation: CASSAGGNKEKLFF.

The rearrangement links TRBV7-7 to TRBJ2-3, with a tentative D call TRBD2 (5 bases). V shed 3 bases and J shed 4 bases, with 11 bases lying between them. CDR1 is SSHAT and CDR2 is FNYEAQ in the germline V gene (reference sequence). The CDR3 totals 14 residues. CDR3 region: CASSLGSSADTQYF. CDR3 sequence (DNA): TGTGCCAGCAGCTTGGGGAGCAGCGCAGATACGCAGTATTTT.

CDR3: CASSLASGHTDTQYF. The CDR3 DNA reads as TGTGCCAGCAGCTTAGCGTCGGGACACACAGATACGCAGTATTTT. The rearrangement joins TRBV7-6 to TRBJ2-3, with D tentatively TRBD1 (6 bases). Per the germline V gene, CDR1 is SGHVS and CDR2 is FNYEAQ. CDR3 length: 15 amino acids. With 0 bases removed from V and 2 bases from J, the gap between germline ends came to 9 bases.

CDR3: CASSVPRTDNEKLFF. For the CDR3, the DNA is TGTGCCAGTAGTGTGCCGAGGACGGATAATGAAAAACTGTTTTTT. The genes are TRBV19 and TRBJ1-4; no clear D. The CDR3 sequence is 15 residues long. V was cut by 5 bases and J by 4 bases, with 14 bases left in between. Germline CDR1 LNHDA, CDR2 SQIVND (reference sequence).

The V and J genes are TRBV6-1 and TRBJ2-1; no firm D call. Germline CDR1 and CDR2: MNHNS and SASEGT. Trimming stripped 3 bases from V and 4 bases from J, with 10 bases between. This CDR3 region has 14 residues. The CDR3 spells CASSDNIGYNEQFF. Written as DNA, the CDR3 is TGTGCCAGCAGTGATAATATAGGATACAATGAGCAGTTCTTC.

This chain links TRBV15 with TRBJ2-3; a weak D match, TRBD2 (5 bases). With 5 bases removed from V and 0 bases from J, the gap between germline ends came to 12 bases. CDR1 is LNHNV, CDR2 YYDKDF, per germline (reference sequence). The CDR3 is 15 residues long. Here the CDR3 reads CATSRGRASTDTQYF. CDR3 bases: TGTGCCACCAGCCGGGGTAGGGCAAGCACAGATACGCAGTATTTT.

The V gene is TRBV5-5, the J gene TRBJ1-4; D is perhaps TRBD1 (6 bases). The CDR3 runs to 16 residues. Germline V gene data show CDR1 as SGHKS and CDR2 as YYEKEE (reference sequence). Trimming stripped 3 bases from V and 0 bases from J, with 12 bases between. CDR3 coding DNA: TGTGCCAGCAGCTCTAGCAGGGGCACAACTAATGAAAAACTGTTTTTT. Amino acids: CASSSSRGTTNEKLFF. Based on the CDR3 plus reference TRBV5-5 and TRBJ1-4, the full variable domain is DAGVTQSPTHLIKTRGQQVTLRCSPISGHKSVSWYQQVLGQGPQFIFQYYEKEERGRGNFPDRFSARQFPNYSSELNVNALLLGDSALYLCASSSSRGTTNEKLFFGSGTQLSVL.

This clone has just one count. The genes are TRBV7-2 and TRBJ2-5, with 8 bases matching TRBD1. CDR1 and CDR2 (germline): SGHTA, FQGNSA. After removal of 5 bases from V and 1 base from J, the junction contained 12 bases not matched to a gene. This CDR3 has 17 residues. For the CDR3, the DNA is TGTGCCAGCAGCCCACATTTTGGGACAGGAGGCCAAGAGACCCAGTACTTC. It codes for CASSPHFGTGGQETQYF. The variable domain in full, with the rest retrieved from reference TRBV7-2 and TRBJ2-5, is GAGVSQSPSNKVTEKGKDVELRCDPISGHTALYWYRQSLGQGLEFLIYFQGNSAPDKSGLPSDRFSAERTGGSVSTLTIQRTQQEDSAVYLCASSPHFGTGGQETQYFGPGTRLLVL.

To note about this clone: Its ends do not fully match the called genes, so a read error is possible. V and J are TRBV20-1 and TRBJ2-7; D might be TRBD2 (6 bases). The CDR3 loop spans 11 amino acids. The germline gives CDR1 DFQATT, CDR2 SNEGSKA (reference sequence). CDR3 sequence (DNA): TGCAGTGCTAGGGGTGGGGGGACTGATCATTTC. Translating gives CSARGGGTDHF.

This chain uses TRBV7-9 with TRBJ1-4, with 11 bases matching TRBD1. The CDR3 sequence is 13 residues long. The V gene end was trimmed by 5 bases and the J gene end by 13 bases; junction bases not matched to a gene: 6. In germline, CDR1 is SEHNR, CDR2 FQNEAQ (reference sequence). DNA for the CDR3: TGTGCCAGCAGCCGGGACAGGGGGGCCGGACTGTTTTTT. Its protein is CASSRDRGAGLFF.

The chain combines TRBV9 with TRBJ2-5, with D tentatively TRBD1 or TRBD2 (6 bases each). CDR3 length: 15 amino acids. In germline, CDR1 is SGDLS, CDR2 YYNGEE. V dropped 1 base and J dropped 3 bases, with 13 bases sitting between them. CDR3 in DNA: TGTGCCAGCAGCGTATCCGGGGGCAGCGAAGAGACCCAGTACTTC. Translating gives CASSVSGGSEETQYF.

J is TRBJ1-4 and V is TRBV24-1, with 10 bases identical to TRBD1. The trim removed 0 bases at V and 4 bases at J, leaving 7 bases unmatched. Germline V gene sequence: CDR1 KGHDR, CDR2 SFDVKD. The CDR3 spans 18 residues. CDR3 coding DNA: TGTGCCACCAGTGATTTGCGGGACAGGGGCTCTGGTAATGAAAAACTGTTTTTT. Its translation: CATSDLRDRGSGNEKLFF.

The chain employs TRBV11-2 and TRBJ1-4, with no clear D. The CDR3 runs 13 residues. V shed 1 base and J shed 8 bases, with 8 bases lying between them. Germline V gene lookup returns CDR1 SGHAT and CDR2 FQNNGV. The CDR3: CASSLGVGEKLFF. The CDR3 DNA is TGTGCCAGCAGCTTAGGGGTAGGGGAAAAACTGTTTTTT.